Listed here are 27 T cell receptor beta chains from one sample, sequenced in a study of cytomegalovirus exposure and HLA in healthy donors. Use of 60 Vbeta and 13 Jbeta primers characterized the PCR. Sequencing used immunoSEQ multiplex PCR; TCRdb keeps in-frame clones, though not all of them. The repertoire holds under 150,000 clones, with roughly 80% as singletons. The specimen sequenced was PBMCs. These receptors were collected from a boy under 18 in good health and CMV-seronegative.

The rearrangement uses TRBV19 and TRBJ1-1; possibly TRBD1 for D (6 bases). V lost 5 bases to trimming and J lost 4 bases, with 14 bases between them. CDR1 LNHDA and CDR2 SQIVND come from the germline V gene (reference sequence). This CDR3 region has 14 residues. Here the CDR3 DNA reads TGTGCCAGTAGTGACGCCAACAGGGCCACTGAAGCTTTCTTT. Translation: CASSDANRATEAFF.

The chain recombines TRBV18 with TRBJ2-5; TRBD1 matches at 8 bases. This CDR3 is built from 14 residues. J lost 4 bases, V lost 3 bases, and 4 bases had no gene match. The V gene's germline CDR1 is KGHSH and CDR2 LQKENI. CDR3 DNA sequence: TGTGCCAGCTCACCCGAACAGGGGGTAGAGACCCAGTACTTC. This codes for CASSPEQGVETQYF.

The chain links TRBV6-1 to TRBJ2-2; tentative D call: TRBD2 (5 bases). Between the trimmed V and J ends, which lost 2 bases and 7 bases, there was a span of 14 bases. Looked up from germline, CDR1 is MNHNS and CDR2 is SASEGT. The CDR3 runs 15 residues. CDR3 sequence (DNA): TGTGCCAGCAGTGAAAGGGCTAGTCGGGGCGGGGAGCTGTTTTTT. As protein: CASSERASRGGELFF.

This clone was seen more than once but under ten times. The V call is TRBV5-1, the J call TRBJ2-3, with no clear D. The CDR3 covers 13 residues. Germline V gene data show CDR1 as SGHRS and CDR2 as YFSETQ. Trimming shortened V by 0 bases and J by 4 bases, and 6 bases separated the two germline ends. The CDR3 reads CASSLELADTQYF. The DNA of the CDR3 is TGCGCCAGCAGCTTGGAACTGGCAGATACGCAGTATTTT. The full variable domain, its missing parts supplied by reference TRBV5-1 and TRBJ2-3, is KAGVTQTPRYLIKTRGQQVTLSCSPISGHRSVSWYQQTPGQGLQFLFEYFSETQRNKGNFPGRFSGRQFSNSRSEMNVSTLELGDSALYLCASSLELADTQYFGPGTRLTVL.

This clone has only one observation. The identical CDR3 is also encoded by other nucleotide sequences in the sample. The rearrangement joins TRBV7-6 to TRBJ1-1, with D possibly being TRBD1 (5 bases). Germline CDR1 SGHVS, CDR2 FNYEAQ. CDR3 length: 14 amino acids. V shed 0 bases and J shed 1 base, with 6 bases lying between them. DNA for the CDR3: TGTGCCAGCAGCTTAGCGCAGGGGAACACTGAAGCTTTCTTT. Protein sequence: CASSLAQGNTEAFF. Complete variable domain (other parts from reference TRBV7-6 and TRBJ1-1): GAGVSQSPRYKVTKRGQDVALRCDPISGHVSLYWYRQALGQGPEFLTYFNYEAQQDKSGLPNDRFSAERPEGSISTLTIQRTEQRDSAMYRCASSLAQGNTEAFFGQGTRLTVV.

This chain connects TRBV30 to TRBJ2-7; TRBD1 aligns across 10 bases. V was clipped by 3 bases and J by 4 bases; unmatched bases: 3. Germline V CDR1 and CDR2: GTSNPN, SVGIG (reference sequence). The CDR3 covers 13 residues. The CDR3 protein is CAWRTGGWYEQYF. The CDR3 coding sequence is TGTGCCTGGAGGACAGGGGGCTGGTACGAGCAGTACTTC.

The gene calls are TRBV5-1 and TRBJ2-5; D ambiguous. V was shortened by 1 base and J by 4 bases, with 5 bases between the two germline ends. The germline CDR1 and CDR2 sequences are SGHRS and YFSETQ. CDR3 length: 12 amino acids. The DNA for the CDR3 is TGCGCCAGCAGCTTGTCCGGAGAGACCCAGTACTTC. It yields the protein CASSLSGETQYF.

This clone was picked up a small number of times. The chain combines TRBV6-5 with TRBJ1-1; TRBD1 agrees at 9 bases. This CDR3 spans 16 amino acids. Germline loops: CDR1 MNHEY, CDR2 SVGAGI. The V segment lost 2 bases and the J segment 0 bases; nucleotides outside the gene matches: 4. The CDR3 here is CASSYAGQGLNTEAFF. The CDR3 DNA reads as TGTGCCAGCAGTTACGCGGGACAGGGCTTGAACACTGAAGCTTTCTTT.

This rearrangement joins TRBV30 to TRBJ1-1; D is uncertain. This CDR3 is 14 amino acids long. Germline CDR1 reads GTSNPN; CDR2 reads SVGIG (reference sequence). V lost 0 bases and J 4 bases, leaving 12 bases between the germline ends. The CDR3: CAWSVGAGFTEAFF. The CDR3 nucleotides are TGTGCCTGGAGTGTAGGAGCGGGGTTCACTGAAGCTTTCTTT.

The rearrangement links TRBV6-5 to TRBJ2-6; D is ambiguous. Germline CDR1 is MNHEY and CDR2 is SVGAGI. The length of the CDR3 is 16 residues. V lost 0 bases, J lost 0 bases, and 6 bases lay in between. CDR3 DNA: TGTGCCAGCAGTTACTCCCCTTCCTCTGGGGCCAACGTCCTGACTTTC. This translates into CASSYSPSSGANVLTF.

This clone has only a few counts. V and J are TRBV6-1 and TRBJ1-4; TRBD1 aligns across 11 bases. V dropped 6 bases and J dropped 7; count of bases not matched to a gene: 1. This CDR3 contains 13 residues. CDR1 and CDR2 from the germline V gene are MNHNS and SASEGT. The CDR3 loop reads CASRGTGGEKLFF. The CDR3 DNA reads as TGTGCCAGCAGAGGGACAGGGGGTGAAAAACTGTTTTTT.

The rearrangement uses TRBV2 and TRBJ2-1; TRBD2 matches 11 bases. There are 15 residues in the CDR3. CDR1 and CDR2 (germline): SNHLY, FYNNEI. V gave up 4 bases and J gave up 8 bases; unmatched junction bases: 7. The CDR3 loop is CASSAPGLAADEQFF. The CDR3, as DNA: TGTGCCAGCAGTGCCCCGGGACTAGCGGCCGATGAGCAGTTCTTC.

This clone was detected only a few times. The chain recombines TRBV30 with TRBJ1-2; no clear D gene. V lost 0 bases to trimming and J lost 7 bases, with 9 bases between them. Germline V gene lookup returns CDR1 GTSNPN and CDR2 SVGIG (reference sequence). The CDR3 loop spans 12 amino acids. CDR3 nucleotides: TGTGCCTGGAGTGTAGGAGTTGTTGGCTACACCTTC. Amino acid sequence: CAWSVGVVGYTF. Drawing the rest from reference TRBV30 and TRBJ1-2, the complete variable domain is SQTIHQWPATLVQPVGSPLSLECTVEGTSNPNLYWYRQAAGRGLQLLFYSVGIGQISSEVPQNLSASRPQDRQFILSSKKLLLSDSGFYLCAWSVGVVGYTFGSGTRLTVV.

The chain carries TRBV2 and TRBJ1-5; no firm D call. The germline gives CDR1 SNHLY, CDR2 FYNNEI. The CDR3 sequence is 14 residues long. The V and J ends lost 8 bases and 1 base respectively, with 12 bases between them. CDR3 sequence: CASGLLGSNQPQHF. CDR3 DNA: TGTGCCAGCGGACTACTAGGGAGCAATCAGCCCCAGCATTTT.

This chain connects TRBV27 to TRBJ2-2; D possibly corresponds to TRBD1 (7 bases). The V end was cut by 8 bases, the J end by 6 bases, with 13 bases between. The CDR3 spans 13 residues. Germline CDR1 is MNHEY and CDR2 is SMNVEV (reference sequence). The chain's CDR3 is CASSRGESGELFF. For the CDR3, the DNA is TGTGCCAGCTCCAGGGGGGAATCCGGGGAGCTGTTTTTT.

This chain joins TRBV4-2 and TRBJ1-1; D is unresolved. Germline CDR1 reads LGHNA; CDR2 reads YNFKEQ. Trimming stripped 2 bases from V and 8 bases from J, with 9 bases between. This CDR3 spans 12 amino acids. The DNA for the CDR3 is TGTGCCAGCAGCCAATTTGGCACAGAAGCTTTCTTT. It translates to CASSQFGTEAFF.

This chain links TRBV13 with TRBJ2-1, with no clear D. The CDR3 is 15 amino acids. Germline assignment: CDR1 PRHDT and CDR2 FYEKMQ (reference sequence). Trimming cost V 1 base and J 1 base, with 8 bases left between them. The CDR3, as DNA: TGTGCCAGCAGCTTAGTTTCCCTATCCTACAATGAGCAGTTCTTC. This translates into CASSLVSLSYNEQFF.

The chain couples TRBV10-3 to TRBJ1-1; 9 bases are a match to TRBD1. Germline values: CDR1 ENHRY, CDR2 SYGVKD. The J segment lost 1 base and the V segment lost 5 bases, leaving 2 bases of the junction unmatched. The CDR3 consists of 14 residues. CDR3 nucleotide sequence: TGTGCCATCAGTCTGGGACAGGGGAACACTGAAGCTTTCTTT. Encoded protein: CAISLGQGNTEAFF.

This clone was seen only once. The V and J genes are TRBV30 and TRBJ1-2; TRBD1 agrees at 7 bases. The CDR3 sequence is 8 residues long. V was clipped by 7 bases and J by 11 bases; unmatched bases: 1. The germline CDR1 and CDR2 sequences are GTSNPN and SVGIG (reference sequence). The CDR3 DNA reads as TGTGCCTTGACAGGGTACACCTTC. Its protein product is CALTGYTF. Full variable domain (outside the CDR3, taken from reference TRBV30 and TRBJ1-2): SQTIHQWPATLVQPVGSPLSLECTVEGTSNPNLYWYRQAAGRGLQLLFYSVGIGQISSEVPQNLSASRPQDRQFILSSKKLLLSDSGFYLCALTGYTFGSGTRLTVV.

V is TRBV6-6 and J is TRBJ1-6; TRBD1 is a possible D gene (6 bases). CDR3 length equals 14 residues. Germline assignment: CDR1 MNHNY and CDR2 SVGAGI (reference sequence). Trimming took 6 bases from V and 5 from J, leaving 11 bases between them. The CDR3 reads CASRQGGDNSPLHF. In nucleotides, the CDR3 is TGTGCCAGCAGGCAAGGGGGAGATAATTCACCCCTCCACTTT.

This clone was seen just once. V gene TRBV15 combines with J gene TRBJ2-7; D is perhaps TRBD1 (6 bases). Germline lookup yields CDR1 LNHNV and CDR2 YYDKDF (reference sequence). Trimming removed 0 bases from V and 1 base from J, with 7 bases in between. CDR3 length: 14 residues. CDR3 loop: CATSRDQGSYEQYF. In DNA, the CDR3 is TGTGCCACCAGCAGAGATCAGGGGTCCTACGAGCAGTACTTC.

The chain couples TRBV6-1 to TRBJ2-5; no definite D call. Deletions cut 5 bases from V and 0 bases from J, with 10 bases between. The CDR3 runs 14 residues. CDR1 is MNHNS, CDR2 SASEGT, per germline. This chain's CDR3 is CASSMQANQETQYF. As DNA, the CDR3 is TGTGCCAGCAGTATGCAGGCCAACCAAGAGACCCAGTACTTC.

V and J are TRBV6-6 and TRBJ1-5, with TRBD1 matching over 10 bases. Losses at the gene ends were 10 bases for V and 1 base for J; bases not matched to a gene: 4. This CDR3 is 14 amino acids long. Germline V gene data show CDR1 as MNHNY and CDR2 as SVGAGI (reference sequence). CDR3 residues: CAIRDRGSNQPQHF. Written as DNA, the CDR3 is TGTGCCATACGGGACAGGGGAAGCAATCAGCCCCAGCATTTT.

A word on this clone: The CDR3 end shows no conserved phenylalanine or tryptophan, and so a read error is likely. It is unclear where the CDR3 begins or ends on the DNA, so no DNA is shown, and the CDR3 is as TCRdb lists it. CDR3 loop: CAWRRTGQL. The V gene is TRBV30, the J gene TRBJ2-7; the table's D call TRBD1 went unverified against the DNA. With termini counted, the CDR3 has 9 amino acids. Germline lookup yields CDR1 GTSNPN and CDR2 SVGIG (reference sequence).

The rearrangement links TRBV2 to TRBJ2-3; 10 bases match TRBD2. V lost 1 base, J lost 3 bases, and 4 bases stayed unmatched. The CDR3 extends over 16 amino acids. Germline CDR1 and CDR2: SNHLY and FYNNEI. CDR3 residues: CASSEDPAGGTDTQYF. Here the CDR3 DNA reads TGTGCCAGCAGTGAAGACCCAGCGGGAGGGACAGATACGCAGTATTTT.

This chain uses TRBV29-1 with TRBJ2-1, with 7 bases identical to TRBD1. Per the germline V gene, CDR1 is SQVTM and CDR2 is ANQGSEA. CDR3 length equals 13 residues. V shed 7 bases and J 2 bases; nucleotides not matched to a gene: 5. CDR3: CSATGEPYNEQFF. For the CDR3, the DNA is TGCAGCGCTACAGGGGAGCCCTACAATGAGCAGTTCTTC.

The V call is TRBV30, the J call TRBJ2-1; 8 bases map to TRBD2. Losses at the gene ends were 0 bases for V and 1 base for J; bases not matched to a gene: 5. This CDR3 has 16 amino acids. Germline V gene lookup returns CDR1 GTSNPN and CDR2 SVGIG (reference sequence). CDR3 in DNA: TGTGCCTGGAGTGTACTAGCGGCAGATTCCTACAATGAGCAGTTCTTC. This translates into CAWSVLAADSYNEQFF.